The present entry profiles one T cell receptor (beta chain) with its context. This sample was taken from a study of blood T cell repertoires in COVID-19. Looking at the study overall: Acute-phase and convalescent COVID-19 samples originated in the United States, Italy and Spain.

Sequencing used immunoSEQ multiplex PCR; TCRdb keeps in-frame clones, though not all of them. Among roughly 55,000 clones listed, less than 80% were seen once. The CDR3 extends over 12 amino acids. Germline CDR1 reads SEHNR; CDR2 reads FQNEAQ (reference sequence). V was cut by 5 bases and J by 3 bases, with 7 bases left in between. The V gene is TRBV7-9, the J gene TRBJ1-1; tentative D call: TRBD1 (6 bases). The specimen was peripheral blood. The sequence was obtained from a human donor in a cohort sampled during active COVID-19. CDR3 coding DNA: TGTGCCAGCAGCCCAGGGGACACTGAAGCTTTCTTT. Translation gives CASSPGDTEAFF.